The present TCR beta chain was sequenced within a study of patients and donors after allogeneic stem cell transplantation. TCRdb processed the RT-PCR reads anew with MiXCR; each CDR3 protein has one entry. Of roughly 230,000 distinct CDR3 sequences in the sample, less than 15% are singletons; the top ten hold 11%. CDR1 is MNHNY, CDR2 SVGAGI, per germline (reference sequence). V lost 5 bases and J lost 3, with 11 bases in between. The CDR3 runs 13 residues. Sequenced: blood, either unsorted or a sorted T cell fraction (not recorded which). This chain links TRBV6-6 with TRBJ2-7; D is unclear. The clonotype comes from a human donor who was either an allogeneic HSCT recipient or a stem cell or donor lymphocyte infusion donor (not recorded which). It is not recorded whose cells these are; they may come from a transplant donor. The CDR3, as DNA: TGTGCCAGCAGTATAACAGCTTTCTACGAGCAGTACTTC. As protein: CASSITAFYEQYF.